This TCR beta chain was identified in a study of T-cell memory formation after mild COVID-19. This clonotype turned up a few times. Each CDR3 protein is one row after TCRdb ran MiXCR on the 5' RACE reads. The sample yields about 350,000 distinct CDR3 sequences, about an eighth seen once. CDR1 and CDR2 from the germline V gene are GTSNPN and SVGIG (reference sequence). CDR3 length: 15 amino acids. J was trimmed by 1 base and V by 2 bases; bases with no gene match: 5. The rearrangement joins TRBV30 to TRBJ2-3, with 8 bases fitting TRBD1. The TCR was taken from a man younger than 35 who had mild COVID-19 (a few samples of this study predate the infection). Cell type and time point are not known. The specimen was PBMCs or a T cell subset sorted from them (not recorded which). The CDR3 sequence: CAWSRTGPRTDTQYF. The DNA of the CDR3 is TGTGCCTGGAGTCGGACAGGGCCCCGCACAGATACGCAGTATTTT.